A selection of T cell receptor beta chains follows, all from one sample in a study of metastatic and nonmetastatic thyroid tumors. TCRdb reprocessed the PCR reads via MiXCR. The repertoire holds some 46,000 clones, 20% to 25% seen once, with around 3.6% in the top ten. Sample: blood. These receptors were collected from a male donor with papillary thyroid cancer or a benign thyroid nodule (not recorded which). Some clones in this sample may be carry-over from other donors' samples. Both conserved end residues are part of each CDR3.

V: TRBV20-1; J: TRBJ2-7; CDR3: CSARVGVQGREQYF
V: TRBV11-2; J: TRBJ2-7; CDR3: CASSISGNSYEQYF
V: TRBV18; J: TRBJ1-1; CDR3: CASSPGALEAFF
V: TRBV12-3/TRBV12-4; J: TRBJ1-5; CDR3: CASSLGGQPQHF
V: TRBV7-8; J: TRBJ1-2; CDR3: CASSFLRGGYGYTF
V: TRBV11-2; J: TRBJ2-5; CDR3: CASSSGGFETQYF
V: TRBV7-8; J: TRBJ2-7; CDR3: CASSSDKVYEQYF
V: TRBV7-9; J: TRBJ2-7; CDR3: CASSPTSYEQYF
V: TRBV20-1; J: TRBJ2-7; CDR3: CSASPGLEMKSEPYEQYF
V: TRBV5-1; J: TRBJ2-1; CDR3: CASSLIWDEQFF
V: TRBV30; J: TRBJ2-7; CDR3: CAWTIGPVSSYEQYF
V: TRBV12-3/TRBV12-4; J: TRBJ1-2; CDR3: CASSSLTGLSYGYTF
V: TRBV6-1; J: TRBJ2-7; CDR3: CASSEGLAGVYEQYF
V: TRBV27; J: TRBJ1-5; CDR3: CASSSAFFSNQPQHF